This T cell receptor (beta chain) was identified during a study of CD8+ T cells in alopecia areata. Study-level results: Tofacitinib significantly reduced both scalp clonality and expanded CD8+ clones among the top 100. It was observed that many expanded lesional clones persisted in scalp and blood during tofacitinib.

The germline V gene has CDR1 GTSNPN and CDR2 SVGIG (reference sequence). This CDR3 is 16 amino acids long. V lost 0 bases and J lost 4, with 16 bases in between. On this clone: The antigen is unknown.

Treatment: oral pan-JAK inhibitor, 5-10 mg twice daily. Extracted RNA was reverse transcribed into cDNA, the sequencing template. TCRdb's table, derived via immunoSEQ multiplex PCR, lists solely in-frame clones and lacks some. The sample has about 290,000 clones, 55% to 70% seen once. The gene calls are TRBV30 and TRBJ2-1; TRBD2 is a possible D gene (5 bases). The sample consisted of CD4+ T cells sorted from blood, taken at week 24, from a patient treated with tofacitinib. The clonotype originates from a human donor with alopecia areata. CDR3 DNA sequence: TGTGCCTGGAGTGTACGGGGTCTGATGGGATACAATGAGCAGTTCTTC. This sequence encodes CAWSVRGLMGYNEQFF.